The 26 T cell receptor beta chains given below trace back to one sample, sequenced in a study of response to subunit inactivated influenza vaccine (dated 2018 in TCRdb). Libraries were built with RT-PCR. The sequencer was an Illumina HiSeq 2500. The raw public reads went through TCRdb reprocessing: fastp at Q25, MiXCR clone calling, in-frame beta chains kept. Rows are combined by CDR3 protein, so each entry shows the most common genes and DNA. The sample data list 630,000 or so distinct CDR3 sequences, and 15% to 18% of these were observed just once. Around a tenth of the sample rests with the top ten. Specimen: PBMCs from blood, collected roughly 12 days after vaccination. Receptors originate from a man in his fifties or sixties who received an inactivated influenza vaccine. Donor details come from another sample of the same person, matched by shared clones.

This chain connects TRBV4-2 to TRBJ2-7; 10 nucleotides match TRBD2. The CDR3 spans 15 residues. V shed 2 bases and J 3 bases; nucleotides not matched to a gene: 4. Germline lookup yields CDR1 LGHNA and CDR2 YNFKEQ. CDR3 sequence (DNA): TGTGCCAGCAGCCAATTCAGCGGGGGGGGCTACGAGCAGTACTTC. Encoded protein: CASSQFSGGGYEQYF.

This clonotype was counted only a few times. The J gene is TRBJ2-7, the V gene TRBV15, with no clear D. V lost 0 bases and J 7 bases, leaving 19 bases between the germline ends. From germline, CDR1 is LNHNV and CDR2 YYDKDF (reference sequence). The CDR3 totals 16 residues. CDR3 DNA sequence: TGTGCCACCAGCAGAGATCGCTTGCGGAAGGGCCCGGAGCAGTACTTC. The encoded protein is CATSRDRLRKGPEQYF.

This clonotype was seen ten or more times. The rearrangement joins TRBV7-2 to TRBJ2-1; the match to TRBD1 covers 11 bases. CDR3 size: 14 residues. Per germline, CDR1 SGHTA and CDR2 FQGNSA. The ends lost 7 bases at V and 7 bases at J; junction bases unmatched: 6. The CDR3, as DNA: TGTGCCAGCAACCGGGACAGGGGGATGAATGAGCAGTTCTTC. Translating gives CASNRDRGMNEQFF.

This clonotype has a handful of counts. The rearrangement joins TRBV6-2 or TRBV6-3 to TRBJ2-3, with D possibly matching TRBD2 (5 bases). The CDR3 extends over 15 amino acids. V lost 6 bases and J lost 3, with 16 bases in between. Germline V gene sequence: CDR1 MNHEY, CDR2 SVGEGT. For the CDR3, the DNA is TGTGCCAGCAGGAAACGGAGGTTGGATACAGATACGCAGTATTTT. It yields the protein CASRKRRLDTDTQYF.

The table lists this clonotype with a few counts. The V and J genes are TRBV29-1 and TRBJ2-5; the D is unclear. This CDR3 region has 15 residues. The V gene lost 3 bases and the J gene lost 3 bases, with 17 bases spanning the gap. Germline CDR1 is SQVTM and CDR2 is ANQGSEA. CDR3 protein: CSVDWVPGIEETQYF. For the CDR3, the DNA is TGCAGCGTTGACTGGGTCCCGGGCATTGAAGAGACCCAGTACTTC.

This clonotype has ten or more counts. This rearrangement joins TRBV5-1 to TRBJ2-2, with D hard to call. CDR1 is SGHRS, CDR2 YFSETQ, per germline. CDR3 length: 14 residues. Deletions cut 0 bases from V and 5 bases from J, with 8 bases between. Written as DNA, the CDR3 is TGCGCCAGCAGCTTGGGGCAGCCTACCGGGGAGCTGTTTTTT. Protein product: CASSLGQPTGELFF.

This clonotype was seen more than once but under ten times. This rearrangement joins TRBV11-2 to TRBJ2-3, with D maybe TRBD2 (5 bases). The CDR3 covers 16 residues. The V end was cut by 6 bases, the J end by 2 bases, with 18 bases between. In germline, CDR1 is SGHAT, CDR2 FQNNGV. CDR3 region: CASRYPFRGTTDTQYF. DNA for the CDR3: TGTGCCAGCAGGTACCCTTTTCGGGGAACCACAGATACGCAGTATTTT.

This clonotype was recorded a few times. The rearrangement uses TRBV7-2 and TRBJ2-7; D is undetermined. The CDR3 has 11 amino acids. Trimming removed 3 bases at V and 6 bases at J, with 6 bases between. Looked up from germline, CDR1 is SGHTA and CDR2 is FQGNSA. Written as DNA, the CDR3 is TGTGCCAGCAGCTTTTACGGCGAGCAGTACTTC. Translated, it gives CASSFYGEQYF.

The genes are TRBV21-1 and TRBJ2-7; TRBD2 reflects the table's D call only, with no check against the DNA. TRBV21-1 corresponds to a pseudogene. This CDR3 contains 19 residues. CDR3 sequence (DNA): TGTGCCAGCAGCAAACCGGGACTAGCGGGGATAGAGGCAAGCTACGAGCAGTACTTC. Encoded protein: CASSKPGLAGIEASYEQYF.

This clonotype was found a few times. This sequence joins TRBV20-1 and TRBJ2-7; 7 positions agree with TRBD1. The CDR3 has 15 residues. V lost 3 bases and J lost 4; bases outside the gene matches: 12. CDR1 and CDR2 from the germline V gene are DFQATT and SNEGSKA (reference sequence). The CDR3: CSASAPGQGEYEQYF. CDR3 in DNA: TGCAGTGCTAGTGCCCCGGGGCAGGGGGAATACGAGCAGTACTTC.

The chain carries TRBV11-1 and TRBJ2-3; the D is unclear. The length of the CDR3 is 16 residues. The germline V gene encodes CDR1 SGHAT and CDR2 FQDESV (reference sequence). V gave up 1 base and J gave up 0 bases, with 11 bases separating them. CDR3: CASSLDLATSTDTQYF. CDR3 coding DNA: TGTGCCAGCAGCTTAGACCTGGCGACTAGCACAGATACGCAGTATTTT.

This clonotype was seen many times. The V gene is TRBV10-3, the J gene TRBJ2-5; D may be TRBD1 or TRBD2 (5 bases each). The V end was cut by 3 bases, the J end by 2 bases, with 10 bases between. CDR3 length: 14 residues. The germline CDR1 and CDR2 sequences are ENHRY and SYGVKD. This chain's CDR3 is CAISEGTKQETQYF. CDR3 nucleotides: TGTGCCATCAGTGAAGGGACGAAACAAGAGACCCAGTACTTC.

This clonotype was seen more than once but under ten times. The V and J genes are TRBV5-1 and TRBJ2-5; 8 bases map to TRBD2. This CDR3 region has 14 residues. V lost 4 bases and J lost 4; bases outside the gene matches: 6. CDR1 SGHRS and CDR2 YFSETQ come from the germline V gene. CDR3 amino acids: CASSRREGPETQYF. DNA for the CDR3: TGCGCCAGCAGCCGTCGGGAGGGACCAGAGACCCAGTACTTC.

This clonotype occurred a few times. The chain is built from TRBV7-2 and TRBJ2-3; D not certain. Germline lookup yields CDR1 SGHTA and CDR2 FQGNSA. This CDR3 region has 12 residues. Trimming pared 6 bases from V and 5 bases from J, leaving 9 bases between. CDR3 sequence (DNA): TGTGCCAGCAGTAAGACGGGAGATACGCAGTATTTT. Protein product: CASSKTGDTQYF.

This clonotype was found a few times. The chain carries TRBV30 and TRBJ2-1; 9 positions agree with TRBD2. V gave up 5 bases and J gave up 8 bases; unmatched junction bases: 19. Looked up from germline, CDR1 is GTSNPN and CDR2 is SVGIG (reference sequence). This CDR3 is 17 amino acids long. The chain's CDR3 is CAWAPPSGLASGYEQFF. The CDR3 coding sequence is TGTGCCTGGGCTCCCCCAAGTGGACTAGCGTCGGGCTATGAGCAGTTCTTC.

The genes are TRBV5-1 and TRBJ2-5; D unclear. Germline values: CDR1 SGHRS, CDR2 YFSETQ. CDR3 length: 12 amino acids. Trimming pared 3 bases from V and 2 bases from J, leaving 5 bases between. The DNA for the CDR3 is TGCGCCAGCAGCTCGGAACAAGAGACCCAGTACTTC. This gives the protein CASSSEQETQYF. Filled out from reference TRBV5-1 and TRBJ2-5, the complete variable domain reads KAGVTQTPRYLIKTRGQQVTLSCSPISGHRSVSWYQQTPGQGLQFLFEYFSETQRNKGNFPGRFSGRQFSNSRSEMNVSTLELGDSALYLCASSSEQETQYFGPGTRLLVL.

DNA for the CDR3: TGTGCCAGCAGTCCAACTTATAAGACAGGGGTCGGTGGCTATGGCTACACCTTC. Residues: CASSPTYKTGVGGYGYTF. The chain couples TRBV27 to TRBJ1-2, with TRBD1 matching 8 bases. V was pared by 5 bases and J by 4 bases, with 18 bases of the junction left unmatched. The CDR3 spans 18 residues. CDR1 and CDR2 from the germline V gene are MNHEY and SMNVEV (reference sequence).

This clonotype has more than one count but fewer than ten. The chain recombines TRBV5-1 with TRBJ2-2, with D hard to call. The CDR3 has 14 amino acids. V was trimmed by 3 bases and J by 2 bases, leaving 8 bases between them. Germline values: CDR1 SGHRS, CDR2 YFSETQ. The CDR3 DNA is TGCGCCAGCAGCTCAACTTATAACACCGGGGAGCTGTTTTTT. As protein: CASSSTYNTGELFF.

The chain uses TRBV28 and TRBJ1-2; D gene uncertain. Germline assignment: CDR1 MDHEN and CDR2 SYDVKM. The CDR3 length is 15 residues. Trimming stripped 3 bases from V and 8 bases from J, with 19 bases between. CDR3 in amino acids: CASSFGGRPWEGYTF. In DNA, the CDR3 is TGTGCCAGCAGTTTCGGTGGCAGGCCCTGGGAGGGCTACACCTTC.

The table lists this clonotype with a few counts. The rearrangement links TRBV5-4 to TRBJ1-1; D is ambiguous. V dropped 0 bases and J dropped 11 bases, with 20 bases sitting between them. The CDR3 is made up of 15 amino acids. The germline V gene encodes CDR1 SGHNT and CDR2 YYREEE (reference sequence). The CDR3 spells CASSLARALIQEAFF. CDR3 nucleotides: TGTGCCAGCAGCTTGGCTCGGGCGCTCATCCAAGAGGCTTTCTTT.

The chain joins TRBV7-3 to TRBJ2-7; D is ambiguous. Trimming took 1 base from V and 2 from J, leaving 12 bases between them. Germline V lookup: CDR1 SGHTA, CDR2 FQGTGA. CDR3 length: 15 residues. CDR3 amino acids: CASSLSYGSAYEQYF. CDR3 bases: TGTGCCAGCAGCTTAAGCTACGGTTCGGCCTACGAGCAGTACTTC.

The table lists this clonotype with many counts. The genes are TRBV7-9 and TRBJ2-3, with a possible D match to TRBD1 (6 bases). Germline loops: CDR1 SEHNR, CDR2 FQNEAQ (reference sequence). The CDR3 covers 14 residues. V shed 4 bases and J shed 0 bases, with 8 bases lying between them. The CDR3 DNA follows: TGTGCCAGCAGCTCAACAGGGAGCACAGATACGCAGTATTTT. Protein: CASSSTGSTDTQYF.

This clonotype was detected only a few times. The V gene is TRBV30, the J gene TRBJ1-1, with unresolved D. The germline gives CDR1 GTSNPN, CDR2 SVGIG (reference sequence). The CDR3 contains 12 residues. V lost 0 bases to trimming and J lost 6 bases, with 8 bases between them. CDR3 in DNA: TGTGCCTGGAGTGTGACTCAGGCTGAAGCTTTCTTT. Amino acids: CAWSVTQAEAFF.

This clonotype was detected only a few times. The chain recombines TRBV3-1 with TRBJ2-7, with D perhaps matching TRBD1 or TRBD2 (5 bases each). CDR3 length: 14 amino acids. The V gene's germline CDR1 is LGHDT and CDR2 YNNKEL (reference sequence). Trimming cost V 3 bases and J 3 bases, with 12 bases left between them. DNA of the CDR3: TGTGCCAGCAGCCAGGGGGAGTTGATCTACGAGCAGTACTTC. It translates to CASSQGELIYEQYF.

V is TRBV7-9 and J is TRBJ2-6; D is perhaps TRBD1 (6 bases). In germline, CDR1 is SEHNR, CDR2 FQNEAQ (reference sequence). CDR3 length equals 17 residues. Trimming took 3 bases from V and 0 from J, leaving 12 bases between them. DNA of the CDR3: TGTGCCAGCAGCTTGGTACAGGGCGACTCTGGGGCCAACGTCCTGACTTTC. Translating it yields CASSLVQGDSGANVLTF.

The V gene is TRBV5-1, the J gene TRBJ1-2; D gene uncertain. The germline CDR1 and CDR2 sequences are SGHRS and YFSETQ. Trimming removed 1 base at V and 6 bases at J, with 7 bases between. The CDR3 length is 12 residues. The chain's CDR3 is CASSLSGDGYTF. The DNA of the CDR3 is TGCGCCAGCAGCTTGTCCGGGGATGGCTACACCTTC. Filled out from reference TRBV5-1 and TRBJ1-2, the complete variable domain reads KAGVTQTPRYLIKTRGQQVTLSCSPISGHRSVSWYQQTPGQGLQFLFEYFSETQRNKGNFPGRFSGRQFSNSRSEMNVSTLELGDSALYLCASSLSGDGYTFGSGTRLTVV.